This TCR beta chain was recovered during a study of T-cell reconstitution after alpha-beta-depleted transplantation in children. Study-level results: Elevated TCRbeta diversity at day 60 was traced, in some patients, to surviving recipient T cells and thymic progenitors. T-cell counts and diversity at one year post-transplant came mainly from newly produced T cells.

In regard to this clonotype: Its antigen remains unidentified.

Unique molecular identifiers were built into the TCRbeta library. From the PCR reads, TCRdb called clonotypes with MiXCR, one entry per CDR3 protein. The sample has hundreds of thousands of distinct CDR3 sequences, around 13% seen once. V lost 1 base, J lost 9 bases, and 25 bases lay in between. CDR3 length: 17 amino acids. Germline CDR1 and CDR2: DFQATT and SNEGSKA (reference sequence). The chain is built from TRBV20-1 and TRBJ1-5; D is ambiguous. The TCR comes from a girl aged 2 to 10 with congenital amegakaryocytic thrombocytopenia, due to receive a stem cell transplant. The specimen was PBMCs, collected before TCRalphabeta/CD19-depleted stem cell transplant. The CDR3 loop reads CSARGSGGIQSALPQHF. CDR3 DNA: TGCAGTGCTAGAGGGAGTGGCGGCATTCAGAGTGCTTTGCCCCAGCATTTT.